The 21 T cell receptor beta chains presented below share a single source sample, sequenced in a study of brain T cells in children with intractable seizures. The assay was immunoSEQ multiplex PCR, and TCRdb's table has in-frame clones only and misses some. The sample includes 110,000 or so clones, 85% to 95% of them seen just once. The input for sequencing was peripheral blood, taken at surgery. Receptors were obtained from a boy under three years old with hemimegalencephaly and intractable seizures.

This clone was found a few times. The chain links TRBV7-7 to TRBJ2-1, with 8 bases aligning to TRBD1. The trim removed 3 bases at V and 8 bases at J, leaving 6 bases unmatched. The CDR3 is made up of 14 amino acids. Looked up from germline, CDR1 is SSHAT and CDR2 is FNYEAQ (reference sequence). In DNA, the CDR3 is TGTGCCAGCAGCTTCCTTACAGGGGGGTATGAGCAGTTCTTC. Amino acids: CASSFLTGGYEQFF.

This rearrangement joins TRBV11-3 to TRBJ2-3; a possible D gene is TRBD2 (6 bases). The V gene lost 1 base and the J gene lost 3 bases, with 14 bases spanning the gap. Germline V gene lookup returns CDR1 SGHNT and CDR2 YENEEA. The CDR3 sequence is 16 residues long. DNA for the CDR3: TGTGCCAGCAGCTTAGTCGGGGGAGTAAGGACAGATACGCAGTATTTT. As protein: CASSLVGGVRTDTQYF.

The rearrangement joins TRBV28 to TRBJ2-1; D is unresolved. CDR1 is MDHEN, CDR2 SYDVKM, per germline. The V gene lost 2 bases and the J gene lost 5 bases, with 19 bases spanning the gap. This CDR3 spans 17 amino acids. The CDR3 region has the DNA TGTGCCAGCAGTTTAAAGGTCCCTAGATGGCGCCACAATGAGCAGTTCTTC. Translation: CASSLKVPRWRHNEQFF. The full variable domain, with the rest looked up from reference TRBV28 and TRBJ2-1, is DVKVTQSSRYLVKRTGEKVFLECVQDMDHENMFWYRQDPGLGLRLIYFSYDVKMKEKGDIPEGYSVSREKKERFSLILESASTNQTSMYLCASSLKVPRWRHNEQFFGPGTRLTVL.

This chain connects TRBV2 to TRBJ2-7; D gene uncertain. The CDR3 totals 13 residues. Germline V gene sequence: CDR1 SNHLY, CDR2 FYNNEI. V lost 6 bases, J lost 0 bases, and 9 bases lay in between. CDR3 in amino acids: CASRWRSSYEQYF. The CDR3 bases are TGTGCCAGCAGGTGGCGTAGCTCCTACGAGCAGTACTTC.

V and J are TRBV19 and TRBJ1-1; the D is unclear. The germline V gene has CDR1 LNHDA and CDR2 SQIVND (reference sequence). The V end lost 1 base, the J end lost 1 base, and 7 bases lay between the germline ends. CDR3 length: 14 residues. The CDR3 DNA follows: TGTGCCAGTAGTATAGTCCCGTGGAACACTGAAGCTTTCTTT. This codes for CASSIVPWNTEAFF.

This clone is a singleton in its sample. The chain couples TRBV6-5 to TRBJ2-3; 11 positions agree with TRBD1. V lost 6 bases to trimming and J lost 1 base; unmatched junction nucleotides: 3. CDR3 size: 15 residues. Germline lookup yields CDR1 MNHEY and CDR2 SVGAGI. In DNA, the CDR3 is TGTGCCAGCAGCGTGGACAGGGGGCGCACAGATACGCAGTATTTT. It encodes CASSVDRGRTDTQYF.

This chain uses TRBV28 with TRBJ1-3; 10 bases line up with TRBD1. V trimming: 5 bases; J trimming: 3 bases; junction bases outside the gene matches: 16. CDR1 MDHEN and CDR2 SYDVKM come from the germline V gene. This CDR3 spans 19 amino acids. This CDR3 reads CASSQPGQGPTGYGNTIYF. The DNA of the CDR3 is TGTGCCAGCAGTCAGCCGGGACAGGGGCCAACCGGGTATGGAAACACCATATATTTT.

Of note for this clone: Within the sample, other DNA sequences also encode this same CDR3. The chain employs TRBV12-3 or TRBV12-4 and TRBJ1-1; D possibly corresponds to TRBD1 (5 bases). Trimming left V 3 bases short and J 5 bases short, with 10 bases between. The CDR3 consists of 13 residues. The CDR3 here is CASSLGGVTEAFF. The CDR3 DNA sequence: TGTGCCAGCAGTTTGGGGGGTGTGACTGAAGCTTTCTTT.

The rearrangement uses TRBV7-9 and TRBJ2-3; 11 bases are shared with TRBD2. Germline-derived CDR1 and CDR2 are SEHNR and FQNEAQ (reference sequence). V dropped 1 base and J dropped 7; count of bases not matched to a gene: 4. The CDR3 totals 15 residues. DNA of the CDR3: TGTGCCAGCAGCTTAGGTCTAGCGGGAGGCAATACGCAGTATTTT. Protein sequence: CASSLGLAGGNTQYF.

This clone was seen only once. The chain is built from TRBV11-3 and TRBJ2-1; 9 positions match TRBD1. CDR3 length equals 16 residues. Germline lookup yields CDR1 SGHNT and CDR2 YENEEA. Trimming removed 1 base from V and 2 bases from J; junction bases left unmatched: 3. The CDR3 bases are TGTGCCAGCAGCTTAGTAGGGACAGGGACCTACAATGAGCAGTTCTTC. This gives the protein CASSLVGTGTYNEQFF.

The chain joins TRBV6-6 to TRBJ2-7; D may be TRBD1 or TRBD2 (5 bases each). The germline CDR1 and CDR2 sequences are MNHNY and SVGAGI (reference sequence). The CDR3 length is 14 residues. V was shortened by 7 bases and J by 2 bases, with 15 bases between the two germline ends. The CDR3, as DNA: TGTGCCAGCAAGGGCCAGCCGGGGCCCTACGAGCAGTACTTC. This encodes CASKGQPGPYEQYF.

In nucleotides, the CDR3 is TGTGCCAGCACCTTTTGGGAACCACTGGGACGCATCTCTGGGGCCAACGTCCTGACTTTC. Its protein is CASTFWEPLGRISGANVLTF. This chain joins TRBV7-9 and TRBJ2-6; possibly TRBD1 or TRBD2 for D (5 bases each). In germline, CDR1 is SEHNR, CDR2 FQNEAQ (reference sequence). The CDR3 covers 20 residues. V lost 7 bases, J lost 0 bases, and 25 bases lay in between.

This clone occurred once. V gene TRBV6-5 combines with J gene TRBJ1-1; D is ambiguous. V gave up 5 bases and J gave up 2 bases, with 3 bases separating them. CDR1 is MNHEY and CDR2 is SVGAGI in the germline V gene. The CDR3 is made up of 11 amino acids. In nucleotides, the CDR3 is TGTGCCAGCAGTCGAAACACTGAAGCTTTCTTT. Amino acid sequence: CASSRNTEAFF.

This chain uses TRBV27 with TRBJ2-1, with TRBD2 as a possible D gene (6 bases). The CDR3 length is 16 residues. Germline loops: CDR1 MNHEY, CDR2 SMNVEV (reference sequence). The V and J ends lost 2 bases and 12 bases respectively, with 23 bases between them. CDR3 loop: CASSLRVGLYSRRQFF. CDR3 in DNA: TGTGCCAGCAGTTTACGCGTGGGACTCTACTCACGTCGGCAGTTCTTC.

This clone occurred once. The V and J genes are TRBV19 and TRBJ1-2; 7 nucleotides agree with TRBD1. Germline lookup yields CDR1 LNHDA and CDR2 SQIVND (reference sequence). The CDR3 has 13 residues. V shed 5 bases and J 5 bases; nucleotides not matched to a gene: 5. CDR3 sequence reads: CASSRTGPYGYTF. CDR3 bases: TGTGCCAGTAGTCGGACAGGACCATATGGCTACACCTTC.

The genes are TRBV6-5 and TRBJ1-3; D ambiguous. Germline V gene lookup returns CDR1 MNHEY and CDR2 SVGAGI. Trimming pared 6 bases from V and 4 bases from J, leaving 10 bases between. The CDR3 runs 13 residues. The DNA for the CDR3 is TGTGCCAGCAGCACAGTGCGAGGAAACACCATATATTTT. Translation: CASSTVRGNTIYF.

The chain joins TRBV9 to TRBJ2-3; a weak D match, TRBD2 (6 bases). This CDR3 is 15 amino acids long. V lost 3 bases and J lost 1, with 12 bases in between. Germline-derived CDR1 and CDR2 are SGDLS and YYNGEE. CDR3 region: CASSAQERGTDTQYF. Written as DNA, the CDR3 is TGTGCCAGCAGCGCCCAGGAGCGGGGCACAGATACGCAGTATTTT.

The chain is built from TRBV5-1 and TRBJ2-7; the D call may be TRBD1 or TRBD2 (5 bases each). Trimming shortened V by 0 bases and J by 2 bases, and 12 bases separated the two germline ends. Germline V gene lookup returns CDR1 SGHRS and CDR2 YFSETQ. The CDR3 is 15 residues long. The CDR3 protein is CASSLVGQGAYEQYF. The CDR3 DNA sequence: TGCGCCAGCAGCTTGGTCGGGCAGGGAGCCTACGAGCAGTACTTC. The variable domain in full, completed from reference TRBV5-1 and TRBJ2-7, reads KAGVTQTPRYLIKTRGQQVTLSCSPISGHRSVSWYQQTPGQGLQFLFEYFSETQRNKGNFPGRFSGRQFSNSRSEMNVSTLELGDSALYLCASSLVGQGAYEQYFGPGTRLTVT.

V usage is TRBV10-1 and J usage is TRBJ1-1; TRBD1 might be the D (6 bases). Germline values: CDR1 WNHNN, CDR2 SYGVQD (reference sequence). The CDR3 extends over 14 amino acids. V dropped 3 bases and J dropped 0 bases, with 8 bases sitting between them. This CDR3 reads CASSEGGMNTEAFF. The CDR3 DNA follows: TGCGCCAGCAGTGAAGGGGGTATGAACACTGAAGCTTTCTTT.

The chain uses TRBV20-1 and TRBJ2-1, with 14 bases lining up with TRBD2. The germline V gene encodes CDR1 DFQATT and CDR2 SNEGSKA (reference sequence). There are 17 residues in the CDR3. After removal of 3 bases from V and 3 bases from J, the junction contained 7 bases not matched to a gene. DNA for the CDR3: TGCAGTGCTAGTAGACTAGCGGGAGGGTTTCTCTACAATGAGCAGTTCTTC. Encoded protein: CSASRLAGGFLYNEQFF.

The genes are TRBV28 and TRBJ2-3; D gene uncertain. Germline CDR1 and CDR2: MDHEN and SYDVKM. CDR3 length: 13 residues. V was clipped by 0 bases and J by 2 bases, with 3 bases between them. CDR3 nucleotide sequence: TGTGCCAGCAGTTTATGGCCCACAGATACGCAGTATTTT. This sequence encodes CASSLWPTDTQYF.